This T cell receptor (beta chain) comes out of a study of shared clonotypes between healthy human individuals. On the study more broadly: CD4 naive and CD4 memory each took three plates per donor, while CD8 naive took two and CD8 memory one. General observations from the study: Read depth was anticipated to influence clonotype sharing among donors. Large sequencing depth failed to make sorted-subset sequencing complete, rarefaction showed.

From germline, CDR1 is MDHEN and CDR2 SYDVKM. This CDR3 has 17 amino acids. V lost 8 bases and J 0 bases, leaving 23 bases between the germline ends. Data came from immunoSEQ multiplex PCR; TCRdb stores just in-frame clones and leaves some out. Here the sample spans roughly 1.5 million clones, nearly 99% being singletons. Notes on this clone: Its specificity is not known.

The chain combines TRBV28 with TRBJ2-7; D remains unclear. The sequencing sample was made of naive CD4+ T cells sorted from blood. Subset denoted: CD45RA+ positively selected. The clonotype originates from a man aged 30 to 45 in good health. In nucleotides, the CDR3 is TGTGCCAGCCCCCCATCATTTCGCGACACAAGCTCCTACGAGCAGTACTTC. This codes for CASPPSFRDTSSYEQYF.